This T cell receptor beta chain was captured by sequencing in a study of beta chain features in type 1 diabetes. The study's findings and limits: People with Type 1 diabetes carried modestly yet significantly shorter TCRB CDR3s in all four CD4+ subsets.

Expressed TCRB transcripts were sequenced after all isolated RNA was converted to cDNA. The assay was immunoSEQ multiplex PCR, and TCRdb's table has in-frame clones only and misses some. This table holds a few hundred thousand clones, approximately 30% found once. This clone has only a few counts. The antigen remains undetermined. Germline V CDR1 and CDR2: GTSNPN, SVGIG (reference sequence). This CDR3 region has 13 residues. V was trimmed by 2 bases and J by 5 bases, leaving 12 bases between them. This receptor was identified in a man aged 18 to 30 in good health. The sequenced sample was naive CD4+ T cells from blood. This chain connects TRBV30 to TRBJ1-2; no clear D. CDR3 in amino acids: CAWSKGRFYGYTF. The CDR3 DNA reads TGTGCCTGGAGTAAAGGGCGGTTTTATGGCTACACCTTC.